The rows below give T cell receptor beta chains drawn from one sample of a study of CD8 T cells in ankylosing spondylitis. In TCRdb, the 5' RACE reads were re-called with MiXCR into one record per CDR3 protein. The sample contains some 180,000 distinct CDR3 sequences, 15% to 20% of which appear only once. The sample consisted of blood, either unsorted or a sorted T cell fraction (not recorded which). The origin of the receptors is a male donor under 30 with ankylosing spondylitis or in good health (not recorded which). The conserved cysteine and the conserved F or W are not part of the CDR3 here. Some rows mark clone size as missing; the rest say once, few, many or name a class of expanded clone.

v_gene: TRBV5-1
j_gene: TRBJ2-1
abundance: many
CDR3aa: ASRPTGTSGALGQF

v_gene: TRBV20-1
j_gene: TRBJ1-2
abundance: many
CDR3aa: SAPLSGYT

v_gene: TRBV20-1
j_gene: TRBJ2-1
abundance: -
CDR3aa: SGREGRREHEQF

v_gene: TRBV5-1
j_gene: TRBJ2-3
abundance: many
CDR3aa: ASSEGTSTDTQY

v_gene: TRBV7-8
j_gene: TRBJ2-1
abundance: many
CDR3aa: ASSPGLAGPSYNEQF

v_gene: TRBV4-2
j_gene: TRBJ2-1
abundance: many
CDR3aa: ASSQANRGGRF

v_gene: TRBV2
j_gene: TRBJ2-1
abundance: -
CDR3aa: ASGSTGGAGQF

v_gene: TRBV7-8
j_gene: TRBJ2-2
abundance: -
CDR3aa: ASTREGTYNTGELF

v_gene: TRBV4-3
j_gene: TRBJ2-7
abundance: many
CDR3aa: ASSQVSPDRTHEQY

v_gene: TRBV5-1
j_gene: TRBJ1-1
abundance: many
CDR3aa: ASSLGKGSQAF

v_gene: TRBV6-2/TRBV6-3
j_gene: TRBJ2-3
abundance: -
CDR3aa: ASSYPRDTQY

v_gene: TRBV18
j_gene: TRBJ2-7
abundance: -
CDR3aa: ASSHGQTTPYEQY

v_gene: TRBV5-1
j_gene: TRBJ2-1
abundance: many
CDR3aa: ASSLLLLGQGSNEQF

v_gene: TRBV12-3/TRBV12-4
j_gene: TRBJ2-3
abundance: many
CDR3aa: ASSLASMVTDTQY

v_gene: TRBV7-9
j_gene: TRBJ2-3
abundance: many
CDR3aa: ASSLLSSPSSTDTQY

v_gene: TRBV18
j_gene: TRBJ2-3
abundance: -
CDR3aa: ASSPRREGTVRTDTQY

v_gene: TRBV29-1
j_gene: TRBJ2-3
abundance: many
CDR3aa: SVVGQGTDTQY

v_gene: TRBV7-3
j_gene: TRBJ2-7
abundance: many
CDR3aa: ASSLRKPKIAGGPSHEQY

v_gene: TRBV2
j_gene: TRBJ1-5
abundance: many
CDR3aa: ASSDRGPYQPQH

v_gene: TRBV5-1
j_gene: TRBJ1-4
abundance: -
CDR3aa: ASSLAPQGKLF

v_gene: TRBV15
j_gene: TRBJ1-5
abundance: many
CDR3aa: ATSRDEGRVGNQPQH

v_gene: TRBV7-8
j_gene: TRBJ2-3
abundance: many
CDR3aa: ASSFRTSTDTQY

v_gene: TRBV7-3
j_gene: TRBJ2-1
abundance: many
CDR3aa: ASSLTPGRVDEQF

v_gene: TRBV5-6
j_gene: TRBJ2-1
abundance: many
CDR3aa: ASSLGRGRYNEQF

v_gene: TRBV3-1
j_gene: TRBJ2-3
abundance: once
CDR3aa: ASSQVKGTTDTQY

v_gene: TRBV12-3/TRBV12-4
j_gene: TRBJ1-5
abundance: many
CDR3aa: ASSDRVIMPQH

v_gene: TRBV6-1
j_gene: TRBJ2-1
abundance: many
CDR3aa: ASSTGTISYNEQF

v_gene: TRBV10-3
j_gene: TRBJ1-1
abundance: few
CDR3aa: AISLGREAEAF

v_gene: TRBV20-1
j_gene: TRBJ1-5
abundance: many
CDR3aa: SAGGQTSNQPQH

v_gene: TRBV24-1
j_gene: TRBJ1-2
abundance: many
CDR3aa: ATSDLAGADGYT

v_gene: TRBV7-9
j_gene: TRBJ2-2
abundance: -
CDR3aa: AEGAGELF

v_gene: TRBV27
j_gene: TRBJ2-1
abundance: -
CDR3aa: ATQTDSYNEQF

v_gene: TRBV11-2
j_gene: TRBJ2-1
abundance: few
CDR3aa: ASSLDPSGNEQF

v_gene: TRBV5-5
j_gene: TRBJ1-2
abundance: -
CDR3aa: ASSLEVNNYGYT

v_gene: TRBV5-4
j_gene: TRBJ1-2
abundance: many
CDR3aa: ASSRPDSYGYT

v_gene: TRBV6-2/TRBV6-3
j_gene: TRBJ1-2
abundance: many
CDR3aa: ASSRRQAFYGYT

v_gene: TRBV5-1
j_gene: TRBJ2-5
abundance: many
CDR3aa: ASSPGTGQETQY

v_gene: TRBV5-1
j_gene: TRBJ1-2
abundance: many
CDR3aa: ASSMDINYGYT

v_gene: TRBV7-2
j_gene: TRBJ2-1
abundance: -
CDR3aa: ASSLLVGTLLAGGGNEQF

v_gene: TRBV29-1
j_gene: TRBJ2-6
abundance: once
CDR3aa: SVSRGANVLT

v_gene: TRBV24-1
j_gene: TRBJ2-6
abundance: many
CDR3aa: ATSDIQSSGANVLT

v_gene: TRBV3-1
j_gene: TRBJ2-2
abundance: many
CDR3aa: ASSLKLDLGTGELF

v_gene: TRBV7-8
j_gene: TRBJ1-1
abundance: many
CDR3aa: ASSLYSGGNTEAF

v_gene: TRBV12-3/TRBV12-4
j_gene: TRBJ2-3
abundance: many
CDR3aa: ASSPYRGRKLAGDTGPTDTQY

v_gene: TRBV10-2
j_gene: TRBJ2-2
abundance: many
CDR3aa: ASGLAGTGELF

v_gene: TRBV7-9
j_gene: TRBJ2-1
abundance: many
CDR3aa: ASSFISPEQF

v_gene: TRBV6-1
j_gene: TRBJ1-2
abundance: many
CDR3aa: ASSEGVAGNYGYT

v_gene: TRBV7-2
j_gene: TRBJ2-2
abundance: many
CDR3aa: ASSRREGATGELF

v_gene: TRBV4-1
j_gene: TRBJ2-1
abundance: many
CDR3aa: ASSQRAVEGLYNEQF

v_gene: TRBV7-9
j_gene: TRBJ1-4
abundance: many
CDR3aa: ASSSGSGKLF

v_gene: TRBV10-1
j_gene: TRBJ2-3
abundance: -
CDR3aa: ASSEGPGRTSTDTQY